The 18 T cell receptor beta chains presented below share a single source sample, sequenced in a study of blood T cell repertoires in COVID-19. Sequencing used immunoSEQ multiplex PCR; TCRdb keeps in-frame clones, though not all of them. The sample lists some 330,000 clones, around 84% seen once, with 3.5% to 5% in the top ten. Sample: PBMCs or T cells enriched from blood (not recorded which). All receptors come from a man aged 30-40 years who had recovered from COVID-19.

V usage is TRBV18 and J usage is TRBJ2-1, with 12 bases that match TRBD2. The CDR3 contains 16 residues. Trimming took 3 bases from V and 7 from J; bases not matched to a gene: 7. CDR1 and CDR2 from the germline V gene are KGHSH and LQKENI. DNA of the CDR3: TGTGCCAGCTCACCGCCGGGACTAGCGGGCATAAATGAGCAGTTCTTC. This encodes CASSPPGLAGINEQFF.

The chain links TRBV19 to TRBJ2-7; D gene unclear. Trimming took off 4 bases at V and 3 bases at J, with 13 bases between the two ends. Germline V gene sequence: CDR1 LNHDA, CDR2 SQIVND (reference sequence). The CDR3 sequence is 14 residues long. The CDR3 nucleotides read TGTGCCAGTAGTACCAACCTCGGGTTCTACGAGCAGTACTTC. Translation: CASSTNLGFYEQYF.

The chain links TRBV5-1 to TRBJ1-1, with a tentative D call TRBD1 (6 bases). Germline CDR1 is SGHRS and CDR2 is YFSETQ. The CDR3 covers 16 residues. V shed 4 bases and J shed 4 bases, with 20 bases lying between them. CDR3 sequence (DNA): TGCGCCAGCAGCCAAGGCGAAACAGGGCTGGGCACTGAAGCTTTCTTT. Residues: CASSQGETGLGTEAFF.

CDR3 region: CASSWVAGAYEQYF. The CDR3 nucleotides read TGTGCCAGCAGTTGGGTAGCGGGAGCCTACGAGCAGTACTTC. The rearrangement links TRBV27 to TRBJ2-7; 9 positions agree with TRBD2. The CDR3 covers 14 residues. The V gene's germline CDR1 is MNHEY and CDR2 SMNVEV (reference sequence). Losses at the gene ends were 4 bases for V and 2 bases for J; bases not matched to a gene: 3.

The chain links TRBV5-1 to TRBJ1-4, with D perhaps TRBD1 (6 bases). Germline V gives CDR1 SGHRS, CDR2 YFSETQ. V lost 0 bases and J lost 2, with 11 bases in between. This CDR3 contains 16 residues. CDR3 sequence reads: CASSLEGGITNEKLFF. The CDR3 region has the DNA TGCGCCAGCAGCTTGGAAGGGGGAATCACTAATGAAAAACTGTTTTTT.

This rearrangement joins TRBV4-1 to TRBJ1-2; D unresolved. Germline V gene sequence: CDR1 MGHRA, CDR2 YSYEKL. This CDR3 comprises 14 residues. Trimming pared 0 bases from V and 2 bases from J, leaving 7 bases between. The CDR3 DNA reads TGCGCCAGCAGCCAAGATCCCGCGAACTATGGCTACACCTTC. Protein: CASSQDPANYGYTF.

The CDR3: CASRRLAGANTGELFF. The CDR3 DNA is TGCGCCAGCAGGCGACTAGCGGGGGCGAACACCGGGGAGCTGTTTTTT. The V gene is TRBV5-1, the J gene TRBJ2-2; 12 bases are shared with TRBD2. CDR1 is SGHRS and CDR2 is YFSETQ in the germline V gene. The length of the CDR3 is 16 residues. J lost 0 bases, V lost 5 bases, and 2 bases had no gene match. The variable domain in full, completed from reference TRBV5-1 and TRBJ2-2, reads KAGVTQTPRYLIKTRGQQVTLSCSPISGHRSVSWYQQTPGQGLQFLFEYFSETQRNKGNFPGRFSGRQFSNSRSEMNVSTLELGDSALYLCASRRLAGANTGELFFGEGSRLTVL.

V is TRBV28 and J is TRBJ2-2; 9 positions agree with TRBD1. This CDR3 is built from 15 residues. With V trimmed by 5 bases and J by 6 bases, 7 bases remained unmatched. From germline, CDR1 is MDHEN and CDR2 SYDVKM. CDR3 residues: CASSRLTGGPGELFF. CDR3 coding DNA: TGTGCCAGCAGTCGACTCACAGGGGGCCCCGGGGAGCTGTTTTTT. The variable domain in full, with the rest retrieved from reference TRBV28 and TRBJ2-2, is DVKVTQSSRYLVKRTGEKVFLECVQDMDHENMFWYRQDPGLGLRLIYFSYDVKMKEKGDIPEGYSVSREKKERFSLILESASTNQTSMYLCASSRLTGGPGELFFGEGSRLTVL.

The count of this clone is one. This chain uses TRBV7-6 with TRBJ2-5; TRBD1 matches at 9 bases. Per germline, CDR1 SGHVS and CDR2 FNYEAQ. J gave up 3 bases and V 5 bases, and 7 bases lay outside the gene matches. The CDR3 spans 15 residues. CDR3 DNA: TGTGCCAGCAGCCCGAGGACAGGGGCTAAAGAGACCCAGTACTTC. This gives the protein CASSPRTGAKETQYF.

The chain is built from TRBV6-2 or TRBV6-3 and TRBJ2-4; 12 nucleotides line up with TRBD2. V shed 4 bases and J 0 bases; nucleotides not matched to a gene: 13. Per the germline V gene, CDR1 is MNHEY and CDR2 is SVGEGT. The CDR3 contains 20 residues. CDR3 DNA: TGTGCCAGCAGTTCCTCTCTAGCGGGAGGGTGGGAACTAGCCAAAAACATTCAGTACTTC. Translated, it gives CASSSSLAGGWELAKNIQYF.

The chain employs TRBV21-1 and TRBJ1-6; the DNA was not compared with TRBD1, the D call given in the table. TRBV21-1 is marked as a pseudogene. The CDR3 extends over 12 amino acids. Here the CDR3 DNA reads TGTGCCACGGAAGGGGATAATTCACCCCTCCACTTT. Residues: CATEGDNSPLHF.

The genes are TRBV28 and TRBJ1-5; D might be TRBD1 (5 bases). From germline, CDR1 is MDHEN and CDR2 SYDVKM. Trimming left V 1 base short and J 3 bases short, with 19 bases between. This CDR3 has 18 amino acids. The chain's CDR3 is CASSLFRVVQVNNQPQHF. CDR3 in DNA: TGTGCCAGCAGTTTATTTCGGGTTGTACAGGTGAACAATCAGCCCCAGCATTTT.

The chain uses TRBV5-1 and TRBJ1-1; 7 positions agree with TRBD1. Germline V gene lookup returns CDR1 SGHRS and CDR2 YFSETQ. V lost 4 bases, J lost 4 bases, and 13 bases stayed unmatched. This CDR3 contains 16 residues. CDR3 DNA: TGCGCCAGCAGCCCAACGGCGAGGGGGCGGGTCACTGAAGCTTTCTTT. It specifies CASSPTARGRVTEAFF. Drawing the rest from reference TRBV5-1 and TRBJ1-1, the complete variable domain is KAGVTQTPRYLIKTRGQQVTLSCSPISGHRSVSWYQQTPGQGLQFLFEYFSETQRNKGNFPGRFSGRQFSNSRSEMNVSTLELGDSALYLCASSPTARGRVTEAFFGQGTRLTVV.

The rearrangement joins TRBV5-6 to TRBJ1-2, with a possible D match to TRBD1 (6 bases). Germline V gives CDR1 SGHDT, CDR2 YYEEEE. CDR3 size: 14 residues. Trimming shortened V by 5 bases and J by 4 bases, and 15 bases separated the two germline ends. CDR3 protein: CASRGAGESYGYTF. In DNA, the CDR3 is TGTGCCAGCAGGGGTGCAGGGGAGAGCTATGGCTACACCTTC.

The chain combines TRBV5-1 with TRBJ2-7; the match to TRBD1 covers 9 bases. Unmatched junction bases numbered 9, after V lost 5 bases and J lost 3 bases. The CDR3 has 15 residues. The germline V gene encodes CDR1 SGHRS and CDR2 YFSETQ. CDR3 bases: TGCGCCAGCAGTGTCAAACAGGGGGCTGTCTACGAGCAGTACTTC. Translation gives CASSVKQGAVYEQYF.

In this sample, this clone turned up once. The chain carries TRBV5-4 and TRBJ2-7; 8 bases are shared with TRBD2. Germline CDR1 and CDR2: SGHNT and YYREEE (reference sequence). The CDR3 runs 13 residues. V lost 3 bases, J lost 3 bases, and 2 bases stayed unmatched. CDR3 bases: TGTGCCAGCAGCTGGGGGACTAGCTACGAGCAGTACTTC. As protein: CASSWGTSYEQYF.

J is TRBJ2-5 and V is TRBV20-1, with 7 bases fitting TRBD2. This CDR3 region has 11 residues. The ends lost 6 bases at V and 5 bases at J; junction bases unmatched: 3. The germline gives CDR1 DFQATT, CDR2 SNEGSKA (reference sequence). CDR3 amino acids: CSAAGEETQYF. The CDR3 DNA is TGCAGTGCCGCGGGGGAGGAGACCCAGTACTTC.

This clone was detected only a few times. The CDR3 loop reads CASSTPDRGDNSPLHF. The CDR3 DNA reads as TGTGCCAGCAGCACACCGGACAGGGGGGATAATTCACCCCTCCACTTT. This rearrangement joins TRBV11-3 to TRBJ1-6; TRBD1 agrees at 10 bases. The J segment lost 5 bases and the V segment lost 5 bases, leaving 6 bases of the junction unmatched. The CDR3 has 16 residues. CDR1 is SGHNT and CDR2 is YENEEA in the germline V gene. The whole variable domain, remainder taken from reference TRBV11-3 and TRBJ1-6, is EAGVVQSPRYKIIEKKQPVAFWCNPISGHNTLYWYLQNLGQGPELLIRYENEEAVDDSQLPKDRFSAERLKGVDSTLKIQPAELGDSAVYLCASSTPDRGDNSPLHFGNGTRLTVT.